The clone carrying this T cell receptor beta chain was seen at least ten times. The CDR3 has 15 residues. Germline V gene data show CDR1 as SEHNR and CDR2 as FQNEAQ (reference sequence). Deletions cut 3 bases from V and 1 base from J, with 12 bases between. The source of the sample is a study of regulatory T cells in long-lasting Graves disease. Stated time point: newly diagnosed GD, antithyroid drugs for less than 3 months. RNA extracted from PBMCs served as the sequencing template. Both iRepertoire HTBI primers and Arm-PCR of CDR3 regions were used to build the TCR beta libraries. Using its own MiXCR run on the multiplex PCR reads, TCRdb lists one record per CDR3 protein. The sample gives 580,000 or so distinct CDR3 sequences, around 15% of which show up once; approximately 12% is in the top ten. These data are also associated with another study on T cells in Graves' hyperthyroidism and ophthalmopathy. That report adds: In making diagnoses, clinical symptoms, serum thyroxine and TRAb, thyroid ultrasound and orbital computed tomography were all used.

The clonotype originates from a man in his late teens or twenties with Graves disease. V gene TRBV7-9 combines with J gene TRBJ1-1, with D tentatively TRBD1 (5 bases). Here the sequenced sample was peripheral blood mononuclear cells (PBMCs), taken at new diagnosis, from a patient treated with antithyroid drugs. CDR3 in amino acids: CASSFQGSQNTEAFF. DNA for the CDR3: TGTGCCAGCAGCTTCCAGGGATCCCAGAACACTGAAGCTTTCTTT.